This entry lists 16 T cell receptor beta chains sequenced from one sample in a study of cytomegalovirus exposure and HLA in healthy donors. Use of 60 Vbeta and 13 Jbeta primers characterized the PCR. Assay: immunoSEQ multiplex PCR; the TCRdb copy retains only in-frame clones and omits some. The table shows about 120,000 clones, with more than 60% occurring only once. Material: PBMCs. These receptors originate from a man younger than 45 in good health and CMV-seronegative.

This chain uses TRBV7-6 with TRBJ1-2, with TRBD1 matching 9 bases. V shed 2 bases, J shed 5 bases, and the junction held 3 bases outside the gene matches. The CDR3 length is 14 residues. Germline lookup yields CDR1 SGHVS and CDR2 FNYEAQ. CDR3: CASSLTGGIYGYTF. The CDR3 nucleotides are TGTGCCAGCAGCTTAACAGGGGGCATTTATGGCTACACCTTC.

This chain links TRBV4-1 with TRBJ2-3, with 9 bases aligning to TRBD1. There are 16 residues in the CDR3. Germline CDR1 MGHRA, CDR2 YSYEKL. V was clipped by 4 bases and J by 5 bases; unmatched bases: 10. CDR3 sequence reads: CASSPLGTGSIDTQYF. Here the CDR3 DNA reads TGCGCCAGCAGCCCTCTCGGGACAGGGTCTATAGATACGCAGTATTTT.

This clone was found a few times. The chain links TRBV7-9 to TRBJ1-1, with 7 positions matching TRBD1. The trim removed 0 bases at V and 4 bases at J, leaving 5 bases unmatched. The CDR3 length is 15 residues. Germline-derived CDR1 and CDR2 are SEHNR and FQNEAQ (reference sequence). The CDR3 DNA sequence: TGTGCCAGCAGCTTAGCGGACAGGACGGCCACTGAAGCTTTCTTT. This translates into CASSLADRTATEAFF.

This rearrangement joins TRBV6-5 to TRBJ2-1; TRBD1 is a possible D gene (6 bases). Germline V lookup: CDR1 MNHEY, CDR2 SVGAGI. Trimming took 6 bases from V and 10 from J, leaving 19 bases between them. The CDR3 sequence is 14 residues long. The CDR3 DNA follows: TGTGCCAGCAGCACCTCCGGGGACATCAGGGAGCAGTTCTTC. This codes for CASSTSGDIREQFF.

V gene TRBV2 combines with J gene TRBJ1-2; 9 bases are a match to TRBD1. The CDR3 contains 14 residues. The V gene end was trimmed by 4 bases and the J gene end by 4 bases; junction bases not matched to a gene: 4. Germline CDR1 SNHLY, CDR2 FYNNEI. The DNA for the CDR3 is TGTGCCAGCAGTGCGGGACAGGGTTTCTATGGCTACACCTTC. Protein: CASSAGQGFYGYTF.

This clone has more than one count but fewer than ten. DNA for the CDR3: TGTGCCAGCAGTGAGGTTCACGGGACGGGGGGTGGCTACACCTTC. Translating gives CASSEVHGTGGGYTF. The gene calls are TRBV6-1 and TRBJ1-2; perhaps TRBD1 as D (5 bases). CDR1 MNHNS and CDR2 SASEGT come from the germline V gene. V dropped 3 bases and J dropped 7 bases, with 18 bases sitting between them. The CDR3 is made up of 15 amino acids.

The chain couples TRBV28 to TRBJ1-2, with 7 positions matching TRBD1. The germline V gene encodes CDR1 MDHEN and CDR2 SYDVKM. Unmatched junction bases numbered 9, after V lost 7 bases and J lost 4 bases. This CDR3 comprises 14 residues. The CDR3 DNA sequence: TGTGCCAGCAACATTTACAGGGGTGCCTATGGCTACACCTTC. Translation: CASNIYRGAYGYTF.

The rearrangement links TRBV6-1 to TRBJ1-2; TRBD1 agrees at 8 bases. The germline gives CDR1 MNHNS, CDR2 SASEGT. CDR3 length equals 18 residues. With 4 bases clipped from V and 4 bases from J, the junction kept 17 bases outside the gene matches. CDR3 residues: CASSVNSGGGLLAYGYTF. Here the CDR3 DNA reads TGTGCCAGCAGTGTTAACTCAGGGGGCGGCCTACTCGCCTATGGCTACACCTTC.

This clone was recorded a few times. The chain couples TRBV10-3 to TRBJ2-1; TRBD2 is a possible D gene (5 bases). The CDR3 has 16 amino acids. V was shortened by 2 bases and J by 5 bases, with 16 bases between the two germline ends. Germline V lookup: CDR1 ENHRY, CDR2 SYGVKD. CDR3 residues: CAISEPQGYGDNEQFF. CDR3 coding DNA: TGTGCCATCAGTGAGCCGCAAGGGTACGGGGACAATGAGCAGTTCTTC.

The V call is TRBV6-1, the J call TRBJ2-7; weak D call: TRBD1 (6 bases). Between the trimmed V and J ends, which lost 6 bases and 2 bases, there was a span of 14 bases. This CDR3 contains 14 residues. Germline lookup yields CDR1 MNHNS and CDR2 SASEGT. The CDR3 loop is CASRTRQAPYEQYF. Here the CDR3 DNA reads TGTGCCAGCAGGACCCGACAGGCCCCCTACGAGCAGTACTTC.

The chain couples TRBV19 to TRBJ2-5; 9 bases are a match to TRBD1. The CDR3 is 15 residues long. Germline CDR1 reads LNHDA; CDR2 reads SQIVND (reference sequence). J was trimmed by 2 bases and V by 1 base; bases with no gene match: 2. The CDR3 protein is CASSIADRGQETQYF. CDR3 DNA sequence: TGTGCCAGTAGTATAGCGGACAGGGGACAAGAGACCCAGTACTTC.

The chain uses TRBV5-4 and TRBJ1-1; 8 bases are shared with TRBD1. The germline CDR1 and CDR2 sequences are SGHNT and YYREEE (reference sequence). The CDR3 sequence is 13 residues long. V shed 9 bases, J shed 3 bases, and the junction held 7 bases outside the gene matches. CDR3 in DNA: TGTGCCACAGGGGGCCTAACGGACACTGAAGCTTTCTTT. This gives the protein CATGGLTDTEAFF.

This clone occurred once. The V and J genes are TRBV9 and TRBJ2-3; 8 bases map to TRBD2. Trimming took 0 bases from V and 0 from J; bases not matched to a gene: 6. The CDR3 is 17 residues long. Germline V gene lookup returns CDR1 SGDLS and CDR2 YYNGEE. The CDR3 DNA sequence: TGTGCCAGCAGCGTAGATCCTAGCGGGCCTAGCACAGATACGCAGTATTTT. Its protein product is CASSVDPSGPSTDTQYF. Based on the CDR3 plus reference TRBV9 and TRBJ2-3, the full variable domain is DSGVTQTPKHLITATGQRVTLRCSPRSGDLSVYWYQQSLDQGLQFLIQYYNGEERAKGNILERFSAQQFPDLHSELNLSSLELGDSALYFCASSVDPSGPSTDTQYFGPGTRLTVL.

The rearrangement uses TRBV7-9 and TRBJ2-1, with D possibly matching TRBD2 (6 bases). CDR1 and CDR2 (germline): SEHNR, FQNEAQ (reference sequence). V lost 5 bases and J lost 1, with 18 bases in between. The CDR3 is made up of 17 amino acids. The CDR3 sequence is CASSPGTSSLSYNEQFF. CDR3 DNA sequence: TGTGCCAGCAGCCCCGGGACTTCTTCCCTTTCCTACAATGAGCAGTTCTTC.

The chain uses TRBV28 and TRBJ2-2; D gene ambiguous. Per the germline V gene, CDR1 is MDHEN and CDR2 is SYDVKM. The CDR3 has 13 residues. V was shortened by 11 bases and J by 0 bases, with 10 bases between the two germline ends. CDR3 sequence reads: CAGGGANTGELFF. CDR3 coding DNA: TGTGCCGGCGGCGGCGCGAACACCGGGGAGCTGTTTTTT.

This chain uses TRBV7-2 with TRBJ2-2, with 8 bases lining up with TRBD1. Unmatched junction bases numbered 9, after V lost 4 bases and J lost 2 bases. The germline V gene has CDR1 SGHTA and CDR2 FQGNSA. CDR3 length equals 17 residues. CDR3 sequence: CASSSIRDRRNTGELFF. The CDR3 region has the DNA TGTGCCAGCAGCTCTATTCGGGACAGGCGAAACACCGGGGAGCTGTTTTTT.